Given below is one T cell receptor (beta chain) in context. A junction end diverges from the germline sequence, so it may reflect a read error. Authors' methods: Cell counts per sample came from amplifying reference gene primers. Using immunoSEQ multiplex PCR, the repertoire was profiled, and TCRdb retains in-frame clones only, with some absent. Clonal size and the V and J genes are those of that table, whereas D and trimming came from the DNA. The table has hundreds of thousands of clones, around 85% seen once; the top ten hold roughly 5.3%. This entry comes from a study of blood T cell repertoires in COVID-19. The CDR3 is made up of 12 amino acids. CDR1 and CDR2 from the germline V gene are SGHDT and YYEEEE.

The specimen sequenced was peripheral blood. The V gene is TRBV5-6, the J gene TRBJ1-2; TRBD1 might be the D (6 bases). This TCR was sampled from a man between 45 and 60 years old with active or convalescent COVID-19. CDR3 sequence (DNA): TGTGCCAGCAGCTCCACGAGCCCGGACAGCATCTTC. Its protein is CASSSTSPDSIF.